The present TCR beta chain was sequenced within a study of T cell responses to AZD1222 COVID-19 vaccine. Findings and limits, study-wide: Clonal diversity was possibly underestimated; the donors were predominantly white British and more often female. The reported proportion of spike-specific TCRs targeting unmutated variant regions was nearly half.

The V gene's germline CDR1 is MNHEY and CDR2 SVGEGT. Between the trimmed V and J ends, which lost 5 bases and 6 bases, there was a span of 13 bases. This CDR3 contains 13 residues. On this clone: As yet, its antigen is unknown.

Measured with immunoSEQ multiplex PCR; TCRdb has only the in-frame clones, and not every one. The top ten clones hold approximately 5.4% of a sample with roughly 80,000 clones, approximately 86% of them seen once. The V and J genes are TRBV6-2 or TRBV6-3 and TRBJ1-1; possibly TRBD1 for D (5 bases). This TCR was recovered from an adult in good health. Sample: peripheral blood, taken on day 0 of MenACWY control vaccination. The CDR3 DNA reads as TGTGCCAGCAGTAACCCCAGGGAGCCTGAAGCTTTCTTT. It specifies CASSNPREPEAFF.